The clone carrying this T cell receptor (beta chain) has just one count. Here immunoSEQ multiplex PCR was the method, and the copy in TCRdb shows in-frame clones only, minus some. The sample contains approximately 710,000 clones, less than 95% of which appear only once. This record belongs to a study of shared clonotypes between healthy human individuals. Looking at the study overall: Each donor had three CD4 naive, three CD4 memory, two CD8 naive and one CD8 memory plate.

Sequencing was carried out using memory CD8+ T cells from PBMCs. The subset was: CD45RO+ cells pooled with CCR7-negative TemRA cells. This sequence originates from a man younger than 30 in good health. Some clones in this sample may be carry-over from other donors' samples.

Here the CDR3 reads CASSWTRASGYQETQYF. The CDR3 DNA is TGTGCCAGCAGCTGGACAAGGGCTAGCGGGTACCAAGAGACCCAGTACTTC. The genes are TRBV7-9 and TRBJ2-5, with TRBD2 matching over 8 bases. In germline, CDR1 is SEHNR, CDR2 FQNEAQ (reference sequence). J gave up 0 bases and V 4 bases, and 10 bases lay outside the gene matches. The CDR3 has 17 residues.